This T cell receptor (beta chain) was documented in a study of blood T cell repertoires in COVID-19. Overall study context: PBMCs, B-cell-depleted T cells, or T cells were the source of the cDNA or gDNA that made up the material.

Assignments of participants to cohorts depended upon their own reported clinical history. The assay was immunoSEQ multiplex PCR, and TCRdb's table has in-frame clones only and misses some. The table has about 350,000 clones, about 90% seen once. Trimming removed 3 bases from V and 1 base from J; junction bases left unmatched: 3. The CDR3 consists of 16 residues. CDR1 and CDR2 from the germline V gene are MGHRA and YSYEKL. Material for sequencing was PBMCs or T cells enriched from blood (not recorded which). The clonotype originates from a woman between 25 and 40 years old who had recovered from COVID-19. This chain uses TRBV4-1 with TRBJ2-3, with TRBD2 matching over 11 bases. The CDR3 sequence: CASSHIAGGGTDTQYF. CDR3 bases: TGCGCCAGCAGCCACATAGCGGGAGGGGGCACAGATACGCAGTATTTT.